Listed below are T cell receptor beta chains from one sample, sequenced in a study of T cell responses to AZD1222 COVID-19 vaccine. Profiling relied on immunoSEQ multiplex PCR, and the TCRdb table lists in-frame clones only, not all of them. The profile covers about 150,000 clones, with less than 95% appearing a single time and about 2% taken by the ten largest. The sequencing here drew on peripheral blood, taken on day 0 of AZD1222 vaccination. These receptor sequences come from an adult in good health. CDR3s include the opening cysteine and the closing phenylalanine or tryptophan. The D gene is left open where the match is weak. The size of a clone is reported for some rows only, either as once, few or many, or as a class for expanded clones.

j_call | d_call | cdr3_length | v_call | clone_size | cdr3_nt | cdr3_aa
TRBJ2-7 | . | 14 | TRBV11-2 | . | TGTGCCAGCAGCTTAGTCAGGGGCTCCTACGAGCAGTACTTC | CASSLVRGSYEQYF
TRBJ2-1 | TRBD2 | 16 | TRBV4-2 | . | TGTGCCAGCAGCCAAGATTATCTCGGGAGGGCCATTGAGCAGTTCTTC | CASSQDYLGRAIEQFF
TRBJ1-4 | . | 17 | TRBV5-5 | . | TGTGCCAGCAGCTTGGGACAGAACCTTGCAACTAATGAAAAACTGTTTTTT | CASSLGQNLATNEKLFF
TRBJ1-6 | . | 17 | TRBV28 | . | TGTGCCATCATAAGCGGGGGGAGGGACATTTATAATTCACCCCTCCACTTT | CAIISGGRDIYNSPLHF
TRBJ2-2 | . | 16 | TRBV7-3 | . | TGTGCCAGCAGCGCCAACGGACAAGTGAACACCGGGGAGCTGTTTTTT | CASSANGQVNTGELFF
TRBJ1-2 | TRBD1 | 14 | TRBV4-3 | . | TGCGCCAGCAGCTCCGGGACAGGGACTGCTGGCTACACCTTC | CASSSGTGTAGYTF
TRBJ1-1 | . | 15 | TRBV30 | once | TGTGCCTGCGAAAGGACCGAGAGACTGAACACTGAAGCTTTCTTT | CACERTERLNTEAFF
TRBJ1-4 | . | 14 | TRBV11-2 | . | TGTGCCAGCAGCCGTGGGATGGCTAATGAAAAACTGTTTTTT | CASSRGMANEKLFF
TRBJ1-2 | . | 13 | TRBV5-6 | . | TGTGCCAGCAGCCTCGGGGAGGGGCTTGGCTACACCTTC | CASSLGEGLGYTF
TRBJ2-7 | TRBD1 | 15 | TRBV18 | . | TGTGCCAGCTCACCACTAACAGGGGGTGCGGGCGAGCAGTACTTC | CASSPLTGGAGEQYF
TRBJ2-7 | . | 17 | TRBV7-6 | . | TGTGCCAGCAGCTCCCCCTCTAAAGGGCCAAATACCTACGAGCAGTACTTC | CASSSPSKGPNTYEQYF
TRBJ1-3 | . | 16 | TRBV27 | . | TGTGCCAGCAGCCCTAGGACTCCCGTCCCTGGAAACACCATATATTTT | CASSPRTPVPGNTIYF
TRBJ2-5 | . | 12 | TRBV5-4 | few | TGTGCCAGCAGCTTGGGTCAAGAGACCCAGTACTTC | CASSLGQETQYF
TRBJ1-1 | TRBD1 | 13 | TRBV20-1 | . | TGCAGTGCTACTGACAGGGTCGGAACTGAAGCTTTCTTT | CSATDRVGTEAFF
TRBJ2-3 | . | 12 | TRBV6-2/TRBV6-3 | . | TGTGCCAGCAGTTACTCCGGGCCCCCTAGGTATTTT | CASSYSGPPRYF
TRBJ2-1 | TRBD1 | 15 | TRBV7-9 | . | TGTGCCAGCAGCTTAGTCAGGGACAGAAACAATGAGCAGTTCTTC | CASSLVRDRNNEQFF
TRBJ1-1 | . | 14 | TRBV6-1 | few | TGTGCCAGCAGTGAAGAAGGGGCTTGGACTGAAGCTTTCTTT | CASSEEGAWTEAFF